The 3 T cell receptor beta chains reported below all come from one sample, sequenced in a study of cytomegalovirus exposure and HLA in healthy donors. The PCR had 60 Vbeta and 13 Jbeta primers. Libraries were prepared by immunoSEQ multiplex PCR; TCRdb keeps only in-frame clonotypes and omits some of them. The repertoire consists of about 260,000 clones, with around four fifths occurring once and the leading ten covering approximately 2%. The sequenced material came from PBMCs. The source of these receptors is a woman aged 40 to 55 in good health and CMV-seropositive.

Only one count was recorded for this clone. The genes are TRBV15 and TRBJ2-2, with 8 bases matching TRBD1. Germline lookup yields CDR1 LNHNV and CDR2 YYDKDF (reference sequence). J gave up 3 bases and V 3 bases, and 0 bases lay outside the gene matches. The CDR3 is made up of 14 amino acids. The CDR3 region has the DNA TGTGCCACCAGCAGGGACAGGGACACCGGGGAGCTGTTTTTT. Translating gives CATSRDRDTGELFF.

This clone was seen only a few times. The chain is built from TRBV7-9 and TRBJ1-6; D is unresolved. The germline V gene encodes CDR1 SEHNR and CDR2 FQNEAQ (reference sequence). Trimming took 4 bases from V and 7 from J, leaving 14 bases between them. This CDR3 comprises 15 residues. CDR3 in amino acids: CASSSDGISNSPLHF. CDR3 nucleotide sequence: TGTGCCAGCAGCTCCGACGGGATAAGCAATTCACCCCTCCACTTT. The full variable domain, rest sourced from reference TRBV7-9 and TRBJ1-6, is DTGVSQNPRHKITKRGQNVTFRCDPISEHNRLYWYRQTLGQGPEFLTYFQNEAQLEKSRLLSDRFSAERPKGSFSTLEIQRTEQGDSAMYLCASSSDGISNSPLHFGNGTRLTVT.

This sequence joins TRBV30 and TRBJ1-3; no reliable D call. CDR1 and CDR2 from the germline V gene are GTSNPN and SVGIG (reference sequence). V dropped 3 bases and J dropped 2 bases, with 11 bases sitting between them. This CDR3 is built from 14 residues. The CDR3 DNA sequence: TGTGCCTGGAGCGCGGATCGAACTGGAAACACCATATATTTT. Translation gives CAWSADRTGNTIYF. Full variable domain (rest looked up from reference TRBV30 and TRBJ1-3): SQTIHQWPATLVQPVGSPLSLECTVEGTSNPNLYWYRQAAGRGLQLLFYSVGIGQISSEVPQNLSASRPQDRQFILSSKKLLLSDSGFYLCAWSADRTGNTIYFGEGSWLTVV.